These 23 T cell receptor beta chains came from one sample sequenced in a study of regulatory T cells in long-lasting Graves disease. Relying on iRepertoire HTBI primers and Arm-PCR of CDR3 regions, the team built TCR beta libraries. TCRdb re-called the multiplex PCR reads with MiXCR, one entry per CDR3 protein. The sample holds 400,000 to 500,000 distinct CDR3 sequences, around 20% seen once. Described time point: persistent/refractory GD, antithyroid drugs over 5 years with positive TRAb. There was RNA extracted from PBMCs, and the TCR library was made from it. The material was peripheral blood mononuclear cells (PBMCs), obtained when the disease was refractory, from a patient treated with antithyroid drugs. The receptors were sampled from a female donor with Graves disease.

CDR3 DNA: TGTGCCAGCAGCTTAAAGGGGACAGGGGGCGATCAGCCCCAGCATTTT. Its protein is CASSLKGTGGDQPQHF. This chain connects TRBV7-9 to TRBJ1-5; 12 bases line up with TRBD1. Germline V gene sequence: CDR1 SEHNR, CDR2 FQNEAQ (reference sequence). The CDR3 consists of 16 residues. V shed 2 bases and J 5 bases; nucleotides not matched to a gene: 4.

This clonotype has only a few counts. The chain links TRBV7-8 to TRBJ2-7, with TRBD2 matching 10 bases. V lost 1 base to trimming and J lost 4 bases; unmatched junction nucleotides: 10. The germline V gene has CDR1 SGHVS and CDR2 FQNEAQ. The CDR3 runs 17 residues. CDR3 in amino acids: CASSLVRLAGAGYEQYF. In nucleotides, the CDR3 is TGTGCCAGCAGCTTAGTCCGGCTAGCGGGAGCAGGGTACGAGCAGTACTTC.

In this sample, this clonotype turned up a few times. V and J are TRBV5-1 and TRBJ2-5, with 7 bases fitting TRBD2. Trimming took 4 bases from V and 1 from J; bases not matched to a gene: 4. Germline lookup yields CDR1 SGHRS and CDR2 YFSETQ. This CDR3 spans 14 amino acids. Here the CDR3 DNA reads TGCGCCAGCAGCACGACTAGCTCCCAAGAGACCCAGTACTTC. Its protein product is CASSTTSSQETQYF.

At least ten counts were recorded for this clonotype. The gene calls are TRBV27 and TRBJ2-7; a possible D gene is TRBD2 (6 bases). Germline assignment: CDR1 MNHEY and CDR2 SMNVEV (reference sequence). The CDR3 has 13 amino acids. Trimming pared 6 bases from V and 2 bases from J, leaving 11 bases between. The CDR3 region is CASREGLAYEQYF. The CDR3 DNA reads as TGTGCCAGCAGGGAGGGGCTAGCCTACGAGCAGTACTTC.

This clonotype has only one observation. A much larger clone is a single base away; this may be a read error. This chain links TRBV28 with TRBJ1-1; D is possibly TRBD1 (5 bases). CDR3 length equals 13 residues. Germline CDR1 reads MDHEN; CDR2 reads SYDVKM. Trimming took 5 bases from V and 7 from J, leaving 14 bases between them. The CDR3 DNA reads TGTGCCAGCAGTACAAGAGGGGCCCTTGAAGCTTTCTTT. As protein: CASSTRGALEAFF.

This clonotype was seen only a few times. This chain connects TRBV5-1 to TRBJ2-7; 14 positions match TRBD2. The CDR3 is 15 amino acids. Germline CDR1 and CDR2: SGHRS and YFSETQ. The V and J ends lost 4 bases and 5 bases, in that order; junction bases with no gene match: 5. The CDR3 region has the DNA TGCGCCAGCAGCCCGGGACTAGCGGGAGTCCACGAGCAGTACTTC. Translating it yields CASSPGLAGVHEQYF.

The chain employs TRBV28 and TRBJ1-1, with 7 nucleotides matching TRBD1. Germline trimming cut 2 bases from V and 8 bases from J; bases unmatched to any gene: 14. Germline CDR1 is MDHEN and CDR2 is SYDVKM. The CDR3 is 16 amino acids. The CDR3 region has the DNA TGTGCCAGCAGTTTAAGGGGCCTTAACAGGGGCGAGGAAGCTTTCTTT. Its protein is CASSLRGLNRGEEAFF.

This clonotype turned up a few times. The chain recombines TRBV18 with TRBJ2-7; maybe TRBD1 (6 bases). CDR3 length: 15 residues. V was trimmed by 0 bases and J by 3 bases, leaving 12 bases between them. Germline-derived CDR1 and CDR2 are KGHSH and LQKENI. CDR3 nucleotides: TGTGCCAGCTCACCACCCGGACAGAAGAGCTACGAGCAGTACTTC. Translated: CASSPPGQKSYEQYF.

This clonotype was detected ten times or more. This chain connects TRBV28 to TRBJ1-2; TRBD1 is a possible D gene (6 bases). The CDR3 spans 13 residues. V was pared by 3 bases and J by 6 bases, with 11 bases between. CDR1 and CDR2 from the germline V gene are MDHEN and SYDVKM. This CDR3 reads CASSFPPGDGYTF. In DNA form, the CDR3 reads TGTGCCAGCAGTTTTCCCCCAGGGGATGGCTACACCTTC.

This rearrangement joins TRBV20-1 to TRBJ2-2; D perhaps matches TRBD2 (5 bases). This CDR3 spans 13 amino acids. Trimming pared 5 bases from V and 1 base from J, leaving 8 bases between. Germline-derived CDR1 and CDR2 are DFQATT and SNEGSKA (reference sequence). DNA of the CDR3: TGCAGTGCTGAGGGATTGAACACCGGGGAGCTGTTTTTT. This encodes CSAEGLNTGELFF.

This clonotype showed up many times. The V gene is TRBV12-3 or TRBV12-4, the J gene TRBJ2-7; 7 bases map to TRBD1. CDR3 length equals 15 residues. V trimming: 5 bases; J trimming: 2 bases; junction bases outside the gene matches: 9. The CDR3 is CASSPTGELPYEQYF. DNA for the CDR3: TGTGCCAGCAGTCCAACAGGGGAGTTGCCCTACGAGCAGTACTTC.

This clonotype occurred many times. This rearrangement joins TRBV5-6 to TRBJ2-5, with TRBD1 as a possible D gene (6 bases). The CDR3 is made up of 15 amino acids. Germline loops: CDR1 SGHDT, CDR2 YYEEEE. Trimming stripped 1 base from V and 1 base from J, with 11 bases between. The CDR3 loop reads CASSLMQGSQETQYF. In nucleotides, the CDR3 is TGTGCCAGCAGCTTGATGCAGGGGAGCCAAGAGACCCAGTACTTC.

This clonotype was recorded at least ten times. The V gene is TRBV2, the J gene TRBJ1-1; no firm D call. The CDR3 has 12 amino acids. The V gene lost 8 bases and the J gene lost 7 bases, with 14 bases spanning the gap. Germline loops: CDR1 SNHLY, CDR2 FYNNEI. CDR3 nucleotides: TGTGCCAGCCGGGAGCAGATCCGTGAAGCTTTCTTT. Encoded protein: CASREQIREAFF.

This chain joins TRBV24-1 and TRBJ2-4; no definite D call. The ends were cut back, 3 bases at V and 10 bases at J, with 9 bases in the middle. CDR3 length equals 12 residues. Germline V CDR1 and CDR2: KGHDR, SFDVKD. CDR3 in amino acids: CATSDVGEIQYF. The CDR3 DNA reads TGTGCCACCAGTGATGTTGGGGAAATTCAGTACTTC.

The gene calls are TRBV7-3 and TRBJ2-7; 13 bases fit TRBD2. CDR3 size: 15 residues. The trim removed 5 bases at V and 5 bases at J, leaving 6 bases unmatched. CDR1 and CDR2 (germline): SGHTA, FQGTGA. The CDR3 bases are TGTGCCAGCAGCACAGGACTAGCGGGAGTGGACGAGCAGTACTTC. Protein: CASSTGLAGVDEQYF. The whole variable domain, remainder taken from reference TRBV7-3 and TRBJ2-7, is GAGVSQTPSNKVTEKGKYVELRCDPISGHTALYWYRQSLGQGPEFLIYFQGTGAADDSGLPNDRFFAVRPEGSVSTLKIQRTERGDSAVYLCASSTGLAGVDEQYFGPGTRLTVT.

This clonotype was picked up many times. V gene TRBV6-1 combines with J gene TRBJ1-1, with D unclear. The CDR3 is 11 amino acids. Germline CDR1 MNHNS, CDR2 SASEGT. Deletions cut 6 bases from V and 4 bases from J, with 6 bases between. In nucleotides, the CDR3 is TGTGCCAGCAGAAAGGTCACTGAAGCTTTCTTT. Translating it yields CASRKVTEAFF.

Only a few counts were recorded for this clonotype. V gene TRBV6-2 or TRBV6-3 combines with J gene TRBJ2-1; D is possibly TRBD1 (7 bases). The CDR3 extends over 16 amino acids. Trimming removed 2 bases at V and 2 bases at J, with 13 bases between. Germline-derived CDR1 and CDR2 are MNHEY and SVGEGT. The CDR3 coding sequence is TGTGCCAGCAGTTACCTCGGCAGGGGGGCCTACAATGAGCAGTTCTTC. Its protein product is CASSYLGRGAYNEQFF.

This clonotype came up many times. CDR3 sequence (DNA): TGTGCCAGCAGTTTACGGGGACATTCACCCCTCCACTTT. Amino acids: CASSLRGHSPLHF. This sequence joins TRBV28 and TRBJ1-6; possibly TRBD1 for D (5 bases). The germline V and J ends were trimmed by 2 bases and 8 bases, with 7 bases remaining between them. There are 13 residues in the CDR3. The germline CDR1 and CDR2 sequences are MDHEN and SYDVKM.

The chain recombines TRBV28 with TRBJ2-3, with D possibly being TRBD1 (5 bases). V was cut by 2 bases and J by 2 bases, with 14 bases left in between. In germline, CDR1 is MDHEN, CDR2 SYDVKM. The length of the CDR3 is 16 residues. The CDR3 protein is CASSLVWGRPTDTQYF. CDR3 DNA sequence: TGTGCCAGCAGTTTAGTGTGGGGCCGCCCCACAGATACGCAGTATTTT.

V usage is TRBV20-1 and J usage is TRBJ2-1, with 9 bases aligning to TRBD2. The CDR3 length is 17 residues. Germline V CDR1 and CDR2: DFQATT, SNEGSKA (reference sequence). V lost 3 bases to trimming and J lost 3 bases; unmatched junction nucleotides: 12. The DNA for the CDR3 is TGCAGTGCTAGTAGTCTAGCGGGGAAGGGGGGCTACAATGAGCAGTTCTTC. Its translation is CSASSLAGKGGYNEQFF.

The chain joins TRBV2 to TRBJ1-6, with D unresolved. This CDR3 has 16 residues. CDR1 is SNHLY and CDR2 is FYNNEI in the germline V gene. V lost 8 bases and J lost 10, with 24 bases in between. This chain's CDR3 is CASGTEANPGRSPLHF. The CDR3 DNA is TGTGCCAGCGGAACCGAAGCCAACCCCGGGAGATCACCCCTCCACTTT.

This clonotype was observed a handful of times. The rearrangement uses TRBV5-1 and TRBJ2-2, with TRBD2 identical over 8 bases. CDR1 is SGHRS, CDR2 YFSETQ, per germline. The V and J ends lost 3 bases and 0 bases, in that order; junction bases with no gene match: 4. CDR3 length: 16 residues. The CDR3 nucleotides read TGCGCCAGCAGCTCCGGTAGCGGGGCGAACACCGGGGAGCTGTTTTTT. Its protein is CASSSGSGANTGELFF.

The sample holds a few counts of this clonotype. V gene TRBV15 combines with J gene TRBJ1-5; the D gene is possibly TRBD1 (6 bases). CDR1 and CDR2 (germline): LNHNV, YYDKDF (reference sequence). Trimming removed 1 base from V and 3 bases from J, with 7 bases in between. CDR3 length: 14 amino acids. CDR3 nucleotides: TGTGCCACCAGCAGAGGGACAGCCAATCAGCCCCAGCATTTT. Its protein product is CATSRGTANQPQHF.